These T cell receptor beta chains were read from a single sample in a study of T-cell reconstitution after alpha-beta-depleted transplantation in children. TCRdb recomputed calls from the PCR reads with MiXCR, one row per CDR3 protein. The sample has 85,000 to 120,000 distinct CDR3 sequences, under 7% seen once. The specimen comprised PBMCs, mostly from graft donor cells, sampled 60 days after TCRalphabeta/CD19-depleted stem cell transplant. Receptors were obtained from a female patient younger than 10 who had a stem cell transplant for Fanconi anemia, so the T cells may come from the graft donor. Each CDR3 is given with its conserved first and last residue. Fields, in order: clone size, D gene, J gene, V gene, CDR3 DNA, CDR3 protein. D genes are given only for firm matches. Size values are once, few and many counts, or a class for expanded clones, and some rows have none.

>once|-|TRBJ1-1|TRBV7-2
TGTGCCAGCAGCTTTCACGGGACTGAAGCTTTCTTT
CASSFHGTEAFF
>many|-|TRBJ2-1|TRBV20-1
TGCAGTGCCCCTCCCAAGTGGAATGAGCAGTTCTTC
CSAPPKWNEQFF
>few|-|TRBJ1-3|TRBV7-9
TGTGCCAGCAGCCTAGAGGACACCATATATTTT
CASSLEDTIYF
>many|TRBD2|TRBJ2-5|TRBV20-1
TGCAGTGCTAGAATCCCTAGCGGGGAAGAGACCCAGTACTTC
CSARIPSGEETQYF
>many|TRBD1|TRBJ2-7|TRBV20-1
TGCAGTGCTAGCCGGACAGGGGTAACCTACGAGCAGTACTTC
CSASRTGVTYEQYF
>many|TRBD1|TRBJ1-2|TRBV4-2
TGTGCCAGCAGCCCCCGGACAGGGGCGACAAACTATGGCTACACCTTC
CASSPRTGATNYGYTF
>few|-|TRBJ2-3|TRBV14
TGTGCCAGCAGCCAAGGCAGGGTGGCAGATACGCAGTATTTT
CASSQGRVADTQYF
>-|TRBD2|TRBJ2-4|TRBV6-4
TGTGCCAGCAGTGACAGGGAGGGTGACATTCAGTACTTC
CASSDREGDIQYF
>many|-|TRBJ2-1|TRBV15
TGTGCCACCAGCAGACAGGGTTCTCCAAGCTATGAGCAGTTCTTC
CATSRQGSPSYEQFF
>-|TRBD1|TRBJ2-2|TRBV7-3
TGTGCCAGCAGCTTATACCCGAGGACAGGGGACTCCCGGGAGCTGTTTTTT
CASSLYPRTGDSRELFF
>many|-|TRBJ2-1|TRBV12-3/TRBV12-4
TGTGCCAGCAGACCATCCCGGGGTTTAAGCTCCTACAATGAGCAGTTCTTC
CASRPSRGLSSYNEQFF
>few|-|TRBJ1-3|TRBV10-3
TGTGCCATCAGTTTTAACCCCTCTGGAAACACCATATATTTT
CAISFNPSGNTIYF
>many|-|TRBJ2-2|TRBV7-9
TGTGCCAGCAGCTTCCATGGGACCGGGGAGCTGTTTTTT
CASSFHGTGELFF
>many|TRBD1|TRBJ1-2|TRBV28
TGTGCCAGCAGCGTTCTCCTGGGACAGGCTGGCTACACCTTC
CASSVLLGQAGYTF
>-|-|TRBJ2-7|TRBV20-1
TGCAGTGCTAGAGGTGGGGGAGTCTCCTACGAGCAGTACTTC
CSARGGGVSYEQYF
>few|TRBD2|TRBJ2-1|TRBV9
TGTGCCAGCTCCTGGCAAGGGCGGGGGAACAATGAGCAGTTCTTC
CASSWQGRGNNEQFF
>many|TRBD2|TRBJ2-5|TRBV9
TGTGCCAGCAGCGTAGGACTAGCGGGAGGCCCCCAAGAGACCCAGTACTTC
CASSVGLAGGPQETQYF
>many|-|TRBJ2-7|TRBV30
TGTGCCTGGCAACCGCCGGGCTATCGTGAGGGCTACGAGCAGTACTTC
CAWQPPGYREGYEQYF
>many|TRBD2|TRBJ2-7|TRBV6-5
TGTGCCAGCAGTTACCGACTAGCGGGAGGGAAGTACGAGCAGTACTTC
CASSYRLAGGKYEQYF
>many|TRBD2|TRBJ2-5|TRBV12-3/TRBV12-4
TGTGCCAGCAGTTTAGGACTAGCGGGGATAGAGACCCAGTACTTC
CASSLGLAGIETQYF
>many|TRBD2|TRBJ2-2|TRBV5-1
TGCGCCAGCAGCTGGACCCTAGCGGGAGTTACCGGGGAGCTGTTTTTT
CASSWTLAGVTGELFF
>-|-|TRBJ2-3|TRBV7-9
TGTGCCAGCAGCTTGAAAACAGGGAGGATGGATACGCAGTATTTT
CASSLKTGRMDTQYF
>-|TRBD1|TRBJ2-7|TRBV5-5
TGTACCAGCAGCCCGACAGGGAACGAGCAGTACTTC
CTSSPTGNEQYF
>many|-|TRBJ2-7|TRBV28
TGTGCCAGCAGTTTAAAATGGGGACGGAGGCCCCCCTACGAGCAGTACTTC
CASSLKWGRRPPYEQYF
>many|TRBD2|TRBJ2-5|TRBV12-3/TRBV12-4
TGTGCCAGCAGTTTCCTGGGGAGCGGGGGCCCTCACTTC
CASSFLGSGGPHF
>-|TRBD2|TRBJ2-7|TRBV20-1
TGCTGTGCTAAGTTTAATCTAGCGGGAGTCGCCGAGCAGTACTTC
CCAKFNLAGVAEQYF
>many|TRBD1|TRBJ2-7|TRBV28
TGTGCCAGCAGAAATAGACAGGGACGTTCAACTTCCTACGAGCAGTACTTC
CASRNRQGRSTSYEQYF
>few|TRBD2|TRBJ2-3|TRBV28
TGTGCCAGCAGTTTAACTAGCGGGGGGGGTTGGGGCACAGATACGCAGTATTTT
CASSLTSGGGWGTDTQYF
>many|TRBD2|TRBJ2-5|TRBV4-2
TGTGCCAGCAGCCAGATGGAGAATAGCGGGGGGCCGCGGGAGACCCAGTACTTC
CASSQMENSGGPRETQYF
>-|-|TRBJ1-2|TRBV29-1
TGCAGCGTTGAAGATCCATGGGGGGCTAACTATGGCTACACCTTC
CSVEDPWGANYGYTF
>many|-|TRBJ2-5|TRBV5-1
TGCGCCAGCAGCTTGACCGGGACGGAGACCCAGTACTTC
CASSLTGTETQYF
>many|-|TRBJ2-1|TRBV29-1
TGCAGCTCCCTCTCCTACAATGAGCAGTTCTTC
CSSLSYNEQFF